This TCR beta chain comes out of a study of tissue T cells after allogeneic stem cell transplantation. General study results and limits: The study did not identify alloreactive or antigen-specific tissue TCRs, and some clones might be persisting host cells. Tissue-detected TCR repertoire was only partly captured by blood and spleen T cells.

This clone has only a few counts. Its antigen is undetermined. Mouse names are used for the genes. Read data end 1 residue before the CDR3 end; the end is taken from the germline J gene. As for time point: mouse harvest day 7 after allogeneic transplant. Tail vein injection delivered 10^7 T-cell-depleted bone marrow cells and 10^6 splenic CD5+ T cells. Data came from immunoSEQ multiplex PCR; TCRdb stores just in-frame clones and leaves some out. The sample yields under 8,500 clones, around 50% seen once. Germline V gene sequence: CDR1 KGHTA, CDR2 FQNQQP. The CDR3 extends over 16 amino acids. Sequencing used gut tissue. The receptor comes from a female BALB/c mouse given C57BL/6 T cells with graft-versus-host disease after an allogeneic hematopoietic cell transplant. The V gene is TRBV23, the J gene TRBJ2-3; the table's D call, TRBD1, was not checked against the DNA. The CDR3: CSSSQSGQGGAETLYF. CDR3 DNA, as far as it was read: TGCTCCAGCAGTCAATCAGGACAGGGAGGTGCAGAAACGCTGTAT. The full variable domain, completed using reference TRBV23 and TRBJ2-3, is DAAVTQKPRYLIKMKGQEAEMKCIPEKGHTAVFWYQQKQSKELKFLIYFQNQQPLDQIDMVKERFSAVCPSSSLCSLGIRTCEAEDSALYLCSSSQSGQGGAETLYFGSGTRLTVL.